This is a list of T cell receptor beta chains from one sample in a study of shared clonotypes between healthy human individuals. Only in-frame clones appear in the TCRdb table, and some are missing; sequencing was by immunoSEQ multiplex PCR. The sample holds about 2 million clones; over 85% are singletons and the top ten take 1% to 1.3%. Sequenced input: naive CD8+ T cells sorted from blood. The source of these receptors is a man aged 18 to 30 in good health. Both conserved end residues are part of each CDR3. A D gene is named only where the DNA matches it firmly. Not every row has a clone size; where given, it reads once, few, many or a size class.

clone size	D gene	V gene	J gene	CDR3 protein	CDR3 DNA
-	TRBD2	TRBV5-6	TRBJ2-3	CASSPTSGRALDTQYF	TGTGCCAGCAGCCCAACTAGCGGGAGGGCCCTGGATACGCAGTATTTT
-	-	TRBV5-5	TRBJ2-1	CASSLAGEAFF	TGTGCCAGCAGCTTGGCGGGGGAGGCGTTCTTC
-	-	TRBV4-3	TRBJ2-7	CASSQDRAGEQYF	TGCGCCAGCAGCCAAGACAGGGCCGGCGAGCAGTACTTC
-	TRBD1	TRBV7-8	TRBJ2-7	CASSAGTADYEQYF	TGTGCCAGCAGCGCCGGGACAGCGGACTACGAGCAGTACTTC
once	-	TRBV7-8	TRBJ2-3	CASSRLPDTQYF	TGTGCCAGCAGCCGTCTTCCTGATACGCAGTATTTT
-	-	TRBV4-1	TRBJ2-7	CASSPPPGGPPAYEQYF	TGCGCCAGCAGCCCACCGCCGGGGGGCCCGCCGGCCTACGAGCAGTACTTC
-	TRBD2	TRBV27	TRBJ2-7	CASSPSAGESSYEQYF	TGTGCCAGCAGTCCTTCCGCGGGGGAGAGCTCCTACGAGCAGTACTTC
once	-	TRBV4-1	TRBJ2-7	CASSQTPARAYEQYF	TGCGCCAGCAGCCAAACCCCCGCGAGGGCGTACGAGCAGTACTTC
-	-	TRBV28	TRBJ2-1	CASSVNEQFF	TGTGCCAGCAGTGTCAATGAGCAGTTCTTC
-	TRBD1	TRBV9	TRBJ2-1	CASSAGGGYNEQFF	TGTGCCAGCTCCGCAGGGGGTGGTTACAATGAGCAGTTCTTC
-	TRBD2	TRBV5-1	TRBJ2-5	CASSLAWEGQETQYF	TGCGCCAGCAGCTTGGCCTGGGAGGGCCAAGAGACCCAGTACTTC
-	-	TRBV28	TRBJ1-1	CASSWGGTEAFF	TGTGCCAGCAGCTGGGGGGGCACTGAAGCTTTCTTT
once	-	TRBV6-5	TRBJ2-2	CASSYSTSNTGELFF	TGTGCCAGCAGTTACTCGACATCGAACACCGGGGAGCTGTTTTTT
-	-	TRBV5-1	TRBJ2-7	CASSLAATHEQYF	TGCGCCAGCAGCTTGGCAGCGACCCACGAGCAGTACTTC